What follows describes a single T cell receptor (beta chain). This receptor's antigen is unknown. Base qualities were left out, and no much larger clone turns up one base away. The immunoSEQ Assay, a bias-controlled multiplex PCR, was used to amplify TCRbeta CDR3 regions from genomic DNA. The source study handled its data this way. Within the assay, amplification of reference gene primers was used to estimate how many nucleated cells each sample contained. To quantify the absolute abundance of each unique TCRbeta CDR3 rearrangement, sequence reads were collapsed and filtered. For each sample, productive Simpson clonality was calculated by taking the square root of Simpson's diversity index across productive rearrangements. Drawn from immuneACCESS, this table holds only the in-frame rearrangements with V and J called that TCRdb kept. Clones are partly lost; checked studies trace under half to an unresolved V gene and leave the rest unexplained. That table supplies the V and J calls and clone size; D and trimming were determined from the DNA. This sample lists approximately 210,000 clones; around 80% were detected once. Clones ranked in the top ten supply about 7.8% of the sample.

This sample was included in a study of blood T cell repertoires in COVID-19 (dated by TCRdb to about 2020). As for the study more broadly: Collaborator samples came from the United States, Italy and Spain and covered acute and convalescent phases of COVID-19. A freely available public database, intended as a resource for researchers studying the immune response to SARS-CoV-2, is where the repertoires were released. The sample metadata nearly always contained a de-identified subject ID, COVID-19 status, age in years and sex. Where available, HLA class I and class II types were taken from metadata supplied by the sample provider and were not determined by assay-based typing. The dataset comprised deeply sampled blood TCRbeta repertoires from subjects exposed to, actively infected with, or recovered from COVID-19. The material from the prospective study consisted of cDNA or gDNA derived from T cells, B-cell-depleted T cells, or PBMCs. Samples were obtained from the ongoing ImmuneRACE study (first 160 participants) and from 1,254 subjects provided by 6 global collaborators.

At one collaborating source in Seattle, patients were enrolled during active infection and were followed longitudinally through the course of disease. Each collaborating institution followed its own protocols to collect whole blood in K2EDTA tubes. For TCRbeta analysis, collaborators shipped samples as frozen whole blood, isolated PBMCs, or DNA extracted from either of those sample types. What the study reported, not specific to this receptor: The quantity of clinical and demographic metadata differed by source and by participant and was supplied without curation.

V lost 5 bases and J lost 7 bases; the stretch between them is 12 bases long. CDR1 and CDR2 (SEHNR, FQNEAQ) derive from the germline V gene (reference sequence). From the cysteine up to the phenylalanine, the CDR3 has a length of 13 residues. This entry keeps only the CDR3 DNA: 39 bases, framed from base 1. The TCR originated in a woman aged 80 or older with COVID-19, enrolled during active disease. The sample comprised peripheral blood. The chain uses TRBV7-9 and TRBJ1-5; the D gene assignment is ambiguous. The nucleotides read TGTGCCAGCAGCCCTGAGGGTCGCCAGCCCCAGCATTTT. The translation is CASSPEGRQPQHF.